The clone carrying this T cell receptor beta chain was found once. Its antigen is as yet unknown. The PCR employed 60 Vbeta primers together with 13 Jbeta primers. The protocol was immunoSEQ multiplex PCR, while the TCRdb copy is restricted to in-frame clones and leaves out a portion. The table shows around 130,000 clones, with 75% to 90% occurring only once. Trimming stripped 3 bases from V and 0 bases from J, with 18 bases between. This CDR3 is 17 amino acids long. Germline V gives CDR1 SEHNR, CDR2 FQNEAQ (reference sequence). The source of the sample is a study of cytomegalovirus exposure and HLA in healthy donors. Points from the study as a whole: Most CMV-associated TCR beta chains appeared HLA-restricted in a later analysis. In a later analysis, several top co-occurrence clusters appeared linked to parvovirus B19, influenza, CMV and Epstein-Barr virus.

The gene calls are TRBV7-9 and TRBJ2-7; D unresolved. The clonotype originates from a woman aged 25 to 45 in good health and CMV-seropositive. The source material was PBMCs. The CDR3 coding sequence is TGTGCCAGCAGCTTTTGGGCTGGGCACGGCTACTCCTACGAGCAGTACTTC. Amino acids: CASSFWAGHGYSYEQYF.